The 18 T cell receptor beta chains given below trace back to one sample, sequenced in a study of naive and memory T cell subsets. Their antigens are not known. Overall study results and limits: Especially in CD8 cells, naive repertoires contained a few larger clonotypes, possibly CD45RA-re-expressing memory cells.

Both TRBC1 and TRBC2 were covered by a beta constant-region primer of two equimolar oligonucleotides. Ligated cDNA was amplified by four rounds of PCR with nested alpha and beta constant-region primers and SP2. TCRdb reprocessed the UMI-ligation and nested PCR reads via MiXCR and lists one record per CDR3 protein. The sample contains around 160,000 distinct CDR3 sequences, over 20% of which appear only once. The sample comprised naive CD4+ T cells from blood. Receptor source: a human donor in good health.

The V gene is TRBV10-3, the J gene TRBJ1-1, with TRBD1 matching 10 bases. The CDR3 is 12 amino acids. Germline loops: CDR1 ENHRY, CDR2 SYGVKD. After removal of 3 bases from V and 14 bases from J, the junction contained 6 bases not matched to a gene. CDR3 nucleotide sequence: TGTGCCATCAGTGAAGGACAGGGGGAGGACTTCTTT. The encoded protein is CAISEGQGEDFF.

V gene TRBV28 combines with J gene TRBJ2-3; the match to TRBD1 covers 7 bases. The CDR3 extends over 15 amino acids. Germline V lookup: CDR1 MDHEN, CDR2 SYDVKM. V dropped 2 bases and J dropped 4; count of bases not matched to a gene: 6. The CDR3 DNA is TGTGCCAGCAGTTTAAACAGGGGTTGGGCAGATACGCAGTATTTT. It specifies CASSLNRGWADTQYF.

The chain is built from TRBV5-1 and TRBJ2-7; D unclear. Germline V gene sequence: CDR1 SGHRS, CDR2 YFSETQ. V was clipped by 1 base and J by 2 bases, with 7 bases between them. The CDR3 contains 13 residues. The CDR3 reads CASSLTPAYEQYF. CDR3 nucleotides: TGCGCCAGCAGCTTGACACCCGCCTACGAGCAGTACTTC.

The chain recombines TRBV10-3 with TRBJ2-7; no clear D. Germline V gives CDR1 ENHRY, CDR2 SYGVKD. The length of the CDR3 is 15 residues. Trimming stripped 2 bases from V and 2 bases from J, with 13 bases between. CDR3 in DNA: TGTGCCATCAGTGAGCATGGGGTAAGAGCCTACGAGCAGTACTTC. Translating it yields CAISEHGVRAYEQYF.

This clonotype was observed a single time. This chain joins TRBV12-3 or TRBV12-4 and TRBJ2-7; the D is unclear. The CDR3 loop spans 12 amino acids. Trimming pared 5 bases from V and 2 bases from J, leaving 7 bases between. Here the CDR3 DNA reads TGTGCCAGCAGTCGGAAAACCTACGAGCAGTACTTC. Translating it yields CASSRKTYEQYF.

This clonotype was recorded a few times. The rearrangement uses TRBV12-5 and TRBJ2-7, with D uncertain. From germline, CDR1 is LGHNT and CDR2 FRNRAP. The CDR3 is 11 amino acids. V was pared by 4 bases and J by 6 bases, with 7 bases between. The CDR3 nucleotides read TGTGCTAGTGGTTCTGTCCGCGAGCAGTACTTC. Amino acids: CASGSVREQYF.

The table lists this clonotype with a few counts. J is TRBJ2-2 and V is TRBV19; D assignment may be TRBD1 or TRBD2 (5 bases each). This CDR3 is 14 amino acids long. V was clipped by 4 bases and J by 6 bases, with 12 bases between them. Germline lookup yields CDR1 LNHDA and CDR2 SQIVND (reference sequence). The CDR3, as DNA: TGTGCCAGTAGTAGAGACAGAGGGCCCGGGGAGCTGTTTTTT. Translating it yields CASSRDRGPGELFF.

V gene TRBV7-6 combines with J gene TRBJ2-2; 9 nucleotides match TRBD1. This CDR3 has 18 amino acids. V shed 4 bases and J 3 bases; nucleotides not matched to a gene: 12. Germline lookup yields CDR1 SGHVS and CDR2 FNYEAQ. As DNA, the CDR3 is TGTGCCAGCAGCTCCCCCGGGACAGGGATTCCCGACACCGGGGAGCTGTTTTTT. It encodes CASSSPGTGIPDTGELFF.

J is TRBJ1-5 and V is TRBV30, with D hard to call. CDR3 length equals 15 residues. Germline CDR1 reads GTSNPN; CDR2 reads SVGIG (reference sequence). The V and J ends lost 3 bases and 0 bases respectively, with 12 bases between them. The chain's CDR3 is CAWSPDDISNQPQHF. DNA of the CDR3: TGTGCCTGGAGCCCGGATGACATTAGCAATCAGCCCCAGCATTTT. The full variable domain, in which reference TRBV30 and TRBJ1-5 provide the parts outside the CDR3, is SQTIHQWPATLVQPVGSPLSLECTVEGTSNPNLYWYRQAAGRGLQLLFYSVGIGQISSEVPQNLSASRPQDRQFILSSKKLLLSDSGFYLCAWSPDDISNQPQHFGDGTRLSIL.

The chain has TRBV20-1 and TRBJ1-5; 8 positions agree with TRBD1. The germline gives CDR1 DFQATT, CDR2 SNEGSKA (reference sequence). This CDR3 is built from 14 residues. The ends lost 6 bases at V and 2 bases at J; junction bases unmatched: 6. CDR3 nucleotides: TGCAGTGCACCCCAGGGGGCGGGCAATCAGCCCCAGCATTTT. Encoded protein: CSAPQGAGNQPQHF.

CDR3 in amino acids: CASSLRQGAVHEQYF. For the CDR3, the DNA is TGTGCCAGCAGCTTAAGACAGGGGGCCGTCCACGAGCAGTACTTC. The chain links TRBV7-9 to TRBJ2-7; 10 bases align to TRBD1. Unmatched junction bases numbered 6, after V lost 2 bases and J lost 5 bases. This CDR3 spans 15 amino acids. Germline loops: CDR1 SEHNR, CDR2 FQNEAQ (reference sequence).

This clonotype was detected many times. This chain connects TRBV20-1 to TRBJ2-5; D uncertain. Between the trimmed V and J ends, which lost 2 bases and 2 bases, there was a span of 6 bases. CDR1 is DFQATT and CDR2 is SNEGSKA in the germline V gene (reference sequence). The CDR3 is made up of 12 amino acids. CDR3 sequence reads: CSARRVQETQYF. As DNA, the CDR3 is TGCAGTGCTAGACGGGTACAAGAGACCCAGTACTTC.

This chain connects TRBV12-3 or TRBV12-4 to TRBJ2-7; D is unclear. The CDR3 is made up of 16 amino acids. V lost 4 bases and J lost 6, with 22 bases in between. CDR3 sequence reads: CASSWQAWGFPGEQYF. CDR3 nucleotide sequence: TGTGCCAGCAGTTGGCAGGCCTGGGGTTTCCCGGGCGAGCAGTACTTC.

The chain is built from TRBV6-1 and TRBJ2-2; D assignment may be TRBD1 or TRBD2 (5 bases each). The CDR3 runs to 16 residues. Germline V lookup: CDR1 MNHNS, CDR2 SASEGT. The V end lost 4 bases, the J end lost 5 bases, and 17 bases lay between the germline ends. The DNA of the CDR3 is TGTGCCAGCAGTGTAGGACAACCGGGGTTTACCGGGGAGCTGTTTTTT. Amino acids: CASSVGQPGFTGELFF.

This clonotype was seen ten or more times. This rearrangement joins TRBV20-1 to TRBJ2-5; D remains unclear. CDR3 size: 11 residues. The ends were cut back, 6 bases at V and 5 bases at J, with 10 bases in the middle. Germline V gene lookup returns CDR1 DFQATT and CDR2 SNEGSKA (reference sequence). As DNA, the CDR3 is TGCAGTGCCCCCCTGGGGGAGACCCAGTACTTC. This translates into CSAPLGETQYF.

This clonotype occurred a few times. V gene TRBV2 combines with J gene TRBJ2-5; 11 bases are a match to TRBD2. The CDR3 is 13 amino acids. Germline V gives CDR1 SNHLY, CDR2 FYNNEI. The trim removed 10 bases at V and 1 base at J, leaving 2 bases unmatched. CDR3 protein: CATGTSGQETQYF. The CDR3 DNA sequence: TGTGCCACTGGGACTAGCGGCCAAGAGACCCAGTACTTC. The full variable domain, with the rest looked up from reference TRBV2 and TRBJ2-5, is EPEVTQTPSHQVTQMGQEVILRCVPISNHLYFYWYRQILGQKVEFLVSFYNNEISEKSEIFDDQFSVERPDGSNFTLKIRSTKLEDSAMYFCATGTSGQETQYFGPGTRLLVL.

This clonotype occurred many times. The J gene is TRBJ2-1, the V gene TRBV25-1, with 7 bases aligning to TRBD1. The CDR3 is 15 residues long. The V segment lost 4 bases and the J segment 4 bases; nucleotides outside the gene matches: 7. Germline V gene data show CDR1 as MGHDK and CDR2 as SYGVNS. CDR3 bases: TGTGCCAGCAGTGCGGGATCGGGACAGTACAATGAGCAGTTCTTC. It codes for CASSAGSGQYNEQFF.

This clonotype was detected a few times. The V gene is TRBV6-5, the J gene TRBJ1-3; the D gene is possibly TRBD1 (5 bases). V lost 8 bases and J 5 bases, leaving 10 bases between the germline ends. The CDR3 runs 12 residues. Germline-derived CDR1 and CDR2 are MNHEY and SVGAGI. Written as DNA, the CDR3 is TGTGCCAGCGGTGACAGACGAAACACCATATATTTT. It is translated as CASGDRRNTIYF.